The sequence of this T cell receptor beta chain was determined in a study of follicular helper T cells after annual influenza vaccination. Data came from immunoSEQ multiplex PCR; TCRdb stores just in-frame clones and leaves some out. The table includes 9,000 or so clones, 65% to 85% detected once. Deletions cut 6 bases from V and 1 base from J, with 15 bases between. This CDR3 comprises 15 residues. CDR1 is MGHDK and CDR2 is SYGVNS in the germline V gene. Time point here: 2015-2016 season, pre-vaccination. The chain uses TRBV25-1 and TRBJ1-1; perhaps TRBD1 as D (5 bases). The material was CXCR5+ CD38- circulating T follicular helper cells from blood, obtained on the day of influenza vaccination. Subset reported: circulating Tfh, non-naive CD4+CXCR5+PD-1+ (ICOS+CD38+ or ICOS-CD38-). This TCR was recovered from an adult who received the influenza vaccine. The CDR3 region is CASRNQNTGNTEAFF. CDR3 in DNA: TGTGCCAGCAGAAACCAAAACACAGGGAACACTGAAGCTTTCTTT.